This T cell receptor beta chain was found in a study of graft-versus-host responses after intestinal transplantation. Across the whole study: For two to three years after anti-thymocyte globulin induction, all recipients took tacrolimus and steroids. The study, taken as a whole, reports: Detection of GvH clones occurred in recipient marrow, and some had their first appearance in ileum or blood.

Sequenced by immunoSEQ multiplex PCR; TCRdb stores in-frame clones only, minus some. The sample consists of about 9,500 clones, around 89% of them appearing once. As regards this clone: No antigen is known for it.

Per germline, CDR1 LNHDA and CDR2 SQIVND (reference sequence). The ends were cut back, 6 bases at V and 4 bases at J, with 10 bases in the middle. The CDR3 is made up of 13 amino acids. This material consisted of PBMCs, taken just over 240 days after intestinal transplant. This rearrangement joins TRBV19 to TRBJ1-5, with no clear D. The origin of this receptor is a human patient who received an intestinal transplant, so some T cells may come from the graft donor. The CDR3 is CASSVDRNQPQHF. In nucleotides, the CDR3 is TGTGCCAGTAGCGTTGACCGGAATCAGCCCCAGCATTTT.